A selection of T cell receptor beta chains follows, all from one sample in a study of regulatory T cells in long-lasting Graves disease. One entry per CDR3 protein results from TCRdb running MiXCR on the multiplex PCR reads. The sample has around 480,000 distinct CDR3 sequences, about a sixth seen once; the top ten hold 12%. These sequences were also reported in another study, on T cells in Graves' hyperthyroidism and ophthalmopathy.

The sample consisted of peripheral blood mononuclear cells (PBMCs), taken at new diagnosis, from a patient treated with antithyroid drugs. The source is a man aged 40-49 years with Graves disease. Each CDR3 is given with its conserved first and last residue. A D gene is named only where the DNA matches it firmly. Clone size is not always given. Where it is, it says once, few, many or a class for expanded clones.

d_call,clone_size,j_call,v_call,cdr3_aa,cdr3_nt
TRBD2,many,TRBJ2-5,TRBV7-8,CASSPRLAGVFGGKTQYF,TGTGCCAGCAGCCCCCGACTAGCGGGAGTTTTCGGTGGGAAGACCCAGTACTTC
-,many,TRBJ2-2,TRBV12-3/TRBV12-4,CASSLRPVGELFF,TGTGCCAGCAGTTTAAGACCGGTCGGGGAGCTGTTTTTT
-,many,TRBJ1-1,TRBV7-9,CASSWTENTEAFF,TGTGCCAGCAGCTGGACAGAGAACACTGAAGCTTTCTTT
-,many,TRBJ1-2,TRBV28,CASSFFSSEGYTF,TGTGCCAGCAGTTTCTTCTCCAGTGAGGGCTACACCTTC
TRBD2,many,TRBJ2-7,TRBV24-1,CATSDPTSGLYEQYF,TGTGCCACCAGTGATCCAACTAGCGGGTTGTACGAGCAGTACTTC
TRBD1,-,TRBJ2-7,TRBV2,CASRATGGTHEQYF,TGTGCCAGCAGGGCAACAGGGGGTACCCACGAGCAGTACTTC
TRBD2,many,TRBJ2-1,TRBV30,CAWSTYPTSGRMNEQFF,TGTGCCTGGAGTACTTACCCGACTAGCGGGAGGATGAATGAGCAGTTCTTC
TRBD2,many,TRBJ2-1,TRBV28,CASTLAGEAEQFF,TGTGCCAGCACTCTAGCGGGAGAGGCTGAGCAGTTCTTC
-,many,TRBJ2-1,TRBV5-1,CASSLTGGLYNEQFF,TGCGCCAGCAGCCTGACAGGAGGACTATACAATGAGCAGTTCTTC
TRBD1,few,TRBJ2-7,TRBV20-1,CSAKPPGTGGPYEQYF,TGCAGTGCTAAACCCCCCGGGACAGGGGGCCCCTACGAGCAGTACTTC
-,many,TRBJ2-1,TRBV2,CASGEGDFNYNEQFF,TGTGCCAGCGGAGAAGGGGACTTCAACTACAATGAGCAGTTCTTC
TRBD1,-,TRBJ1-2,TRBV29-1,CSIWTGTDYGYTF,TGCAGCATATGGACAGGGACTGACTATGGCTACACCTTC
TRBD2,-,TRBJ2-4,TRBV28,CASSDPPRLAGLRGAKNIQYF,TGTGCCAGCAGTGACCCGCCGCGACTAGCGGGGCTAAGGGGAGCCAAAAACATTCAGTACTTC
TRBD2,many,TRBJ2-7,TRBV28,CASSPFGGVEEQYF,TGTGCCAGCAGTCCCTTTGGGGGGGTTGAAGAGCAGTACTTC
TRBD2,many,TRBJ2-2,TRBV20-1,CSASHGGRNTGELFF,TGCAGTGCTAGCCACGGGGGGAGGAACACCGGGGAGCTGTTTTTT
TRBD1,many,TRBJ2-1,TRBV5-6,CASSEQGGYNEQFF,TGTGCCAGCAGCGAACAGGGGGGCTACAATGAGCAGTTCTTC
TRBD1,many,TRBJ2-7,TRBV28,CASSLWDRAVHEQYF,TGTGCCAGCAGTTTATGGGACAGGGCCGTTCACGAGCAGTACTTC
TRBD2,few,TRBJ2-7,TRBV11-2,CASSLELAGPSYEQYF,TGTGCCAGCAGCTTAGAGCTAGCGGGCCCCTCCTACGAGCAGTACTTC
TRBD1,-,TRBJ1-2,TRBV19,CASSMYQGGSYGYTF,TGTGCCAGTAGTATGTATCAGGGGGGATCTTACGGCTACACCTTC
-,few,TRBJ1-1,TRBV19,CASSITWGTEAFF,TGTGCCAGTAGTATAACGTGGGGGACTGAAGCTTTCTTT
-,-,TRBJ2-3,TRBV29-1,CSVESGRGETDTQYF,TGCAGCGTTGAATCAGGCAGGGGTGAGACAGATACGCAGTATTTT
-,-,TRBJ2-5,TRBV6-2/TRBV6-3,CASKTAGIETQYF,TGTGCCAGCAAGACTGCGGGGATTGAGACCCAGTACTTC
TRBD1,many,TRBJ2-7,TRBV27,CASSKTGVREQYF,TGTGCCAGCAGTAAAACAGGGGTTCGCGAGCAGTACTTC
-,-,TRBJ1-1,TRBV3-1,CASSQDPEDEAFF,TGTGCCAGCAGCCAAGATCCCGAAGATGAAGCTTTCTTT
-,-,TRBJ2-3,TRBV7-8,CASSLGVITDTQYF,TGTGCCAGCAGCTTGGGAGTTATCACAGATACGCAGTATTTT
TRBD1,many,TRBJ2-2,TRBV2,CASSPTAGGRNTGELFF,TGTGCCAGCAGCCCGACCGCAGGGGGCAGGAACACCGGGGAGCTGTTTTTT
-,-,TRBJ1-2,TRBV6-5,CASSYSSTGLSTF,TGTGCCAGCAGTTACTCGTCAACAGGGTTATCCACCTTC
-,few,TRBJ1-2,TRBV19,CATGEGEYSGYTF,TGTGCCACCGGCGAAGGGGAGTACTCTGGCTACACCTTC
TRBD1,many,TRBJ2-3,TRBV27,CASSPNRGDTQYF,TGTGCCAGCAGTCCTAACAGGGGCGATACGCAGTATTTT
TRBD1,many,TRBJ1-4,TRBV6-1,CASRSGQGLWDNEKLFF,TGTGCCAGCAGGTCGGGACAGGGACTATGGGATAATGAAAAACTGTTTTTT
-,-,TRBJ1-2,TRBV29-1,CSVATGTVTNYGYTF,TGCAGCGTCGCTACCGGGACGGTGACTAACTATGGCTACACCTTC
TRBD2,many,TRBJ2-3,TRBV12-3/TRBV12-4,CASSTKAGGRDTQYF,TGTGCCAGCAGTACTAAAGCGGGAGGGCGAGATACGCAGTATTTT
-,few,TRBJ1-2,TRBV7-9,CASSLGSGGLFGYTF,TGTGCCAGCAGCTTAGGGTCTGGGGGGCTCTTTGGCTACACCTTC
-,few,TRBJ1-1,TRBV5-5,CASSQTGSGNTEAFF,TGTGCCAGCAGCCAAACAGGATCTGGCAACACTGAAGCTTTCTTT
-,many,TRBJ2-5,TRBV7-9,CASSLAGGTQYF,TGTGCCAGCAGCTTAGCCGGCGGGACCCAGTACTTC
-,many,TRBJ2-5,TRBV2,CASTTPVGTVVRSQYF,TGTGCCAGCACAACCCCCGTGGGGACGGTCGTCAGGTCCCAGTACTTC
-,many,TRBJ2-7,TRBV7-8,CASSLEVADSYEQYF,TGTGCCAGCAGCTTAGAAGTAGCGGACTCCTACGAGCAGTACTTC
TRBD1,many,TRBJ1-1,TRBV12-3/TRBV12-4,CASSARQGYVDEAFF,TGTGCCAGCAGTGCCAGACAGGGATACGTTGATGAAGCTTTCTTT
TRBD2,-,TRBJ2-5,TRBV19,CASSLTSGRKETQYF,TGTGCCAGTAGTTTGACTAGCGGGAGGAAAGAGACCCAGTACTTC
-,many,TRBJ2-7,TRBV11-2,CASSPLRASPKKQYF,TGTGCCAGCAGCCCCTTACGCGCTAGTCCGAAGAAGCAGTACTTC
TRBD2,many,TRBJ2-7,TRBV5-1,CASSLSGGGRTYEQYF,TGCGCCAGCAGCTTGAGTGGTGGCGGGAGAACCTACGAGCAGTACTTC
TRBD1,many,TRBJ1-5,TRBV5-1,CASSRDRGGQPQHF,TGCGCCAGCAGTCGGGACAGGGGAGGTCAGCCCCAGCATTTT
TRBD2,few,TRBJ2-3,TRBV11-1,CASSVSGSPSTDTQYF,TGTGCCAGCAGCGTTAGCGGGAGCCCTAGCACAGATACGCAGTATTTT
TRBD2,-,TRBJ2-7,TRBV11-2,CASSSPSGSSYEQYF,TGTGCCAGCAGCTCCCCTAGCGGGAGCTCCTACGAGCAGTACTTC
TRBD1,-,TRBJ1-2,TRBV11-2,CASSLGTGGIGGYTF,TGTGCCAGCAGCCTTGGGACAGGGGGCATAGGGGGCTACACCTTC
-,-,TRBJ2-1,TRBV24-1,CATSDWVQGNEQFF,TGTGCCACCAGTGATTGGGTACAGGGCAATGAGCAGTTCTTC
-,-,TRBJ2-3,TRBV4-2,CASSQDKQATDTQYF,TGTGCCAGCAGCCAAGATAAACAGGCCACAGATACGCAGTATTTT
-,few,TRBJ1-5,TRBV19,CASSISRGRVSNQPQHF,TGTGCCAGTAGTATATCCCGCGGCAGGGTAAGCAATCAGCCCCAGCATTTT